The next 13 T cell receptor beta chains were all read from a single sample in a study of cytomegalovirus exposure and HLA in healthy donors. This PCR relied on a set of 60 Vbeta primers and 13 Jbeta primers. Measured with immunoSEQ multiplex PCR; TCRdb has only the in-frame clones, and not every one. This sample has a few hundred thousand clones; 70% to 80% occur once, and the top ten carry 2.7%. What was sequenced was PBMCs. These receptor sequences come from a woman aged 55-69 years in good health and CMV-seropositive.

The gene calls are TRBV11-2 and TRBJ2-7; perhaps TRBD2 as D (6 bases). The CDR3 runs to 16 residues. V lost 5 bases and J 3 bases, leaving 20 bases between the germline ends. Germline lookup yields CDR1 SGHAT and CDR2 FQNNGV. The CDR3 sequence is CASSRTAGTGYYEQYF. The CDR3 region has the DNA TGTGCCAGCAGCCGAACCGCCGGGACTGGTTACTACGAGCAGTACTTC.

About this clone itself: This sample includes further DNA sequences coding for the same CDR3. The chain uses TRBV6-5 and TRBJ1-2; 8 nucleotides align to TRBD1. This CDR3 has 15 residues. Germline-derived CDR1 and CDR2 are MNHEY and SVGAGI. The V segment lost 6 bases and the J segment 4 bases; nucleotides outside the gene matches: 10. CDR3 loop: CASSYAGQGTYGYTF. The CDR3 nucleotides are TGTGCCAGCAGCTATGCCGGACAGGGAACCTATGGCTACACCTTC.

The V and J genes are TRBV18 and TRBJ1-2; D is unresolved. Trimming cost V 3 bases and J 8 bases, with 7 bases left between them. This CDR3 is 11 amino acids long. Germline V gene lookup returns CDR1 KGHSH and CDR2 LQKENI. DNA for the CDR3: TGTGCCAGCTCACCGGAGGGAGGCTACACCTTC. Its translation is CASSPEGGYTF.

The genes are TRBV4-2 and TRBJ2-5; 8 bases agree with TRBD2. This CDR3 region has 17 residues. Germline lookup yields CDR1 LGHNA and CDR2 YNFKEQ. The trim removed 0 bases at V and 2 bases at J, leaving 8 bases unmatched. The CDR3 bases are TGTGCCAGCAGCCAAGAAGGCAGCGGGGGTGTTCAAGAGACCCAGTACTTC. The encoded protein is CASSQEGSGGVQETQYF.

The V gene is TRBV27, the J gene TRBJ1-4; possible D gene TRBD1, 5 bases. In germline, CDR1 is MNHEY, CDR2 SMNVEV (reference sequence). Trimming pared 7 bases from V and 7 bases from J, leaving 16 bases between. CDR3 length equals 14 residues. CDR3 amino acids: CASTNRIFSEKLFF. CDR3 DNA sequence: TGTGCCAGCACCAACAGGATATTCTCTGAAAAACTGTTTTTT.

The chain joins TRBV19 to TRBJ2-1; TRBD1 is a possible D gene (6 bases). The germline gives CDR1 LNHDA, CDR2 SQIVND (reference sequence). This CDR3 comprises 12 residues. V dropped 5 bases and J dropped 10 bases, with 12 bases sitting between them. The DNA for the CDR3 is TGTGCCAGTAGTCCAGGGGTGTGGGAGCAGTTCTTC. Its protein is CASSPGVWEQFF.

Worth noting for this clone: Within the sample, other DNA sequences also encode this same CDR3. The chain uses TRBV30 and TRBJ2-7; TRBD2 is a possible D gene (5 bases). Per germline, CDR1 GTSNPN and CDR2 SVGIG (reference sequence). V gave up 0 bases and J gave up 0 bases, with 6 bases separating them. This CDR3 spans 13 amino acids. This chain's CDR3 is CAWSVSGSYEQYF. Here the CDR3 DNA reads TGTGCCTGGAGTGTCAGCGGCTCCTACGAGCAGTACTTC.

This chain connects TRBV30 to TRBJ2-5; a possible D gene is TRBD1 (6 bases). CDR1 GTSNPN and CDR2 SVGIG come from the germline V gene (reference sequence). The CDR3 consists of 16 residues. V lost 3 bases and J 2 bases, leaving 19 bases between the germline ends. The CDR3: CAWSAQNDRPQETQYF. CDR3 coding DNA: TGTGCCTGGAGCGCCCAAAACGACAGGCCTCAAGAGACCCAGTACTTC.

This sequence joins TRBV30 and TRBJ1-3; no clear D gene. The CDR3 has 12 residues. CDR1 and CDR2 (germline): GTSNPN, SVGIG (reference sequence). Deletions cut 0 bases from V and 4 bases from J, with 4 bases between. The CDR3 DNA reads TGTGCCTGGAGTGTATCGGGAAACACCATATATTTT. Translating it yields CAWSVSGNTIYF.

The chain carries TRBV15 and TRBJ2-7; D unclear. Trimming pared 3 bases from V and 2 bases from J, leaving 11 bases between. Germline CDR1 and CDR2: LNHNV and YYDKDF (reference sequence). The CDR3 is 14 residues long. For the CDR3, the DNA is TGTGCCACCAGCAGTAGGAGATCACCCTACGAGCAGTACTTC. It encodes CATSSRRSPYEQYF.

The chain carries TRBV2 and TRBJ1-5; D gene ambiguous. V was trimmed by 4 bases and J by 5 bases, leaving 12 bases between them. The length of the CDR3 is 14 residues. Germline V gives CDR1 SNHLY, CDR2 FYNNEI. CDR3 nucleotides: TGTGCCAGCAGTGTGGGCCGGCGGGATCAGCCCCAGCATTTT. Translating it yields CASSVGRRDQPQHF.

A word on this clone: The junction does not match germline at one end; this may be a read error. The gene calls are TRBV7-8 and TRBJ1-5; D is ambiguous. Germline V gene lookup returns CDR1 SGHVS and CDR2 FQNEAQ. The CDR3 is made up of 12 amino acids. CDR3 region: CVSRLPNQPQHF. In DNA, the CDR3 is TGTGTCAGCAGATTACCGAATCAGCCCCAGCATTTT.

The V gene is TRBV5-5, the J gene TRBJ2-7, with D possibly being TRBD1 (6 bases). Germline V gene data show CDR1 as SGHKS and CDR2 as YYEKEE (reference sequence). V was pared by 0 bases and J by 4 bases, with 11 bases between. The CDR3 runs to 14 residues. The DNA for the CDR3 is TGTGCCAGCAGCTTGGGGACAGCCCTGTACGAGCAGTACTTC. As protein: CASSLGTALYEQYF.